This T cell receptor beta chain is from a study of cytomegalovirus exposure and HLA in healthy donors. The germline gives CDR1 SGDLS, CDR2 YYNGEE. V lost 4 bases and J lost 10, with 15 bases in between. This CDR3 is 14 amino acids long. It was with 60 Vbeta and 13 Jbeta primers that the PCR ran. This table comes from immunoSEQ multiplex PCR, and its TCRdb copy is limited to in-frame clones, with some not included. The sample has roughly 100,000 clones, roughly 80% seen once. Sequencing was carried out using PBMCs. The sequence was collected from a woman aged 40 to 50 in good health and CMV-seropositive. This chain uses TRBV9 with TRBJ1-6; no firm D call. CDR3 sequence (DNA): TGTGCCAGCAGCCCCCGAGTCACGGGATCACCCCTCCACTTT. This codes for CASSPRVTGSPLHF.